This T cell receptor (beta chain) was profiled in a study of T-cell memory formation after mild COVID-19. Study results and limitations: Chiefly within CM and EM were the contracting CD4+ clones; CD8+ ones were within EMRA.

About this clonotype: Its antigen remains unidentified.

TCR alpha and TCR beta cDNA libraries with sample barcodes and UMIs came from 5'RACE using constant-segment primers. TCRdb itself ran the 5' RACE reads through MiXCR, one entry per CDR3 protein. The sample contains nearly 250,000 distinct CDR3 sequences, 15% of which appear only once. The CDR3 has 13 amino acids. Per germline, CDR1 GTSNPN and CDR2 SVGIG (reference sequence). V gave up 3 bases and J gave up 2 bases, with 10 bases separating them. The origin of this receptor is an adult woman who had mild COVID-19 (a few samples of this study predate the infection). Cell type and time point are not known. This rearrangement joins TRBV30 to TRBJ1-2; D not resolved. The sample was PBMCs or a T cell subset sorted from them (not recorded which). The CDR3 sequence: CAWSVGLNYGYTF. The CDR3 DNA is TGTGCCTGGAGCGTTGGACTCAACTATGGCTACACCTTC.